This T cell receptor beta chain came from a study of T-cell reconstitution after alpha-beta-depleted transplantation in children. Unique molecular identifiers were used in preparing the TCRbeta library. TCRdb recomputed calls from the PCR reads with MiXCR, one row per CDR3 protein. The sample contains 700,000 to 950,000 distinct CDR3 sequences, approximately 15% of which appear only once. V was shortened by 1 base and J by 0 bases, with 4 bases between the two germline ends. Germline V CDR1 and CDR2: MGHRA, YSYEKL. CDR3 size: 14 residues. This clonotype showed up just a few times. This receptor was identified in a male patient younger than 18 who had a stem cell transplant for acute lymphoblastic leukemia, so the T cells may come from the graft donor. Sequencing used PBMCs, mostly from graft donor cells, obtained 360 days after TCRalphabeta/CD19-depleted stem cell transplant. The chain links TRBV4-1 to TRBJ2-4; unclear D gene. The CDR3 bases are TGCGCCAGCAGCCAAGTAGCAGCCAAAAACATTCAGTACTTC. This gives the protein CASSQVAAKNIQYF.